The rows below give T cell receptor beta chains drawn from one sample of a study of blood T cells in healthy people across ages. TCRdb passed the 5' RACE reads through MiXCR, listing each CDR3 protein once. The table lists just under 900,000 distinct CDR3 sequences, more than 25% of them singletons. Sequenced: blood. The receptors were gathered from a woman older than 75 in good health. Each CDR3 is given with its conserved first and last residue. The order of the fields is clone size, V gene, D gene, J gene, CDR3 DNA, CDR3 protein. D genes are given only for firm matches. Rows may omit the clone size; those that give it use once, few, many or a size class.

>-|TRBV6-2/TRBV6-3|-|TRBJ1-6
TGTGCCAGCAGTTACTCGATCGACAGTTTTAATTCACCCCTCCACTTT
CASSYSIDSFNSPLHF
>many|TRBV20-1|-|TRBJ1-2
TGCAGTGCTAGGCCCAGGGAGAGAGGGGACGGCTACACCTTC
CSARPRERGDGYTF
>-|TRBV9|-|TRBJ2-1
TGTGCCAGCAGCGTAGACTGGGGGGGCAGTTGGAATGAGCAGTTCTTC
CASSVDWGGSWNEQFF
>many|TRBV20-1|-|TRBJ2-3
TGCAGTGCTAGCCCACTAGTTGGCACAGATACGCAGTATTTT
CSASPLVGTDTQYF
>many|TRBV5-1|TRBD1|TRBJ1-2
TGCGCCAGCAGCAAGGGACAGGGGCATACTAACTATGGCTACACCTTC
CASSKGQGHTNYGYTF
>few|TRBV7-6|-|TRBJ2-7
TGTGCCAGCAGCTTAGACGCTAGGGTTGTCGGCAATGAGCAGTACTTC
CASSLDARVVGNEQYF
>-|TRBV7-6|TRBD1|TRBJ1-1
TGTGCCAGCAGCTTACACTCGGGGGGACAGTCAGAAGCTTTCTTT
CASSLHSGGQSEAFF
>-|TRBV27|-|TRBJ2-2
TGTGCCAGCAGTTTATGTCTCAGCGAGAGGATCACCGGGGAGCTGTTTTTT
CASSLCLSERITGELFF
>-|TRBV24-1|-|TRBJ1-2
TGTGCCACCAGTGATTTGGGCAGAAGTGGCTACACCTTC
CATSDLGRSGYTF
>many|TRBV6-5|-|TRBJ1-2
TGTGCCAGCAGTTACTCGGGTGGCAAGAGAGGCGGCTACACCTTC
CASSYSGGKRGGYTF
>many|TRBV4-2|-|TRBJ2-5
TGTGCCAGCAGCCAAGATGGGGGAGAGACCCAGTACTTC
CASSQDGGETQYF
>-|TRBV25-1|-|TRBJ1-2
TGTGCCAGCAGTGAAGACCAGCCCTATGGCTACACCTTC
CASSEDQPYGYTF
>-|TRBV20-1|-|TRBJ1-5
TGCAGTGCTAGAGATTCGGGGGGCTGGAGCAATCAGCCCCAGCATTTT
CSARDSGGWSNQPQHF
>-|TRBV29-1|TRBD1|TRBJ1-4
TGCAGCGTGCGGACAGGGGGCATCGGTAATGATAAACGGTTTTTT
CSVRTGGIGNDKRFF
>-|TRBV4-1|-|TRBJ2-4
TGCGCCAGCAGCCAAGGTGTTTCGCTACGAAACATTCAGTACTTC
CASSQGVSLRNIQYF
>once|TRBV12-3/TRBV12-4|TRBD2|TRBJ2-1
TGTGCCAGCAGACTAGCGGGAGCTGGCAATGAGCAGTTCTTC
CASRLAGAGNEQFF
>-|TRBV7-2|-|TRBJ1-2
TGTGCCAGCAGCTTACAACGAACGGACGGAATCTCTAACTATGGCTACACCTTC
CASSLQRTDGISNYGYTF
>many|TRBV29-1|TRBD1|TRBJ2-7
TGCAGGGGGACAGGGATATCCTACGAGCAGTACTTC
CRGTGISYEQYF
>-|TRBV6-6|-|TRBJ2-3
TGTGCCAGCAGTTACTGGCCGGATACGCAGTATTTT
CASSYWPDTQYF
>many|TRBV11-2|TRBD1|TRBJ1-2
TGTGCCAGCAGTCGGACAGGGGGCAATGGCTACACCTTC
CASSRTGGNGYTF
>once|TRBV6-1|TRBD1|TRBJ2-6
TGTGCCAGCAGTCGTACAGGGGCCAACACTGGGGCCAACGTCCTGACTTTC
CASSRTGANTGANVLTF
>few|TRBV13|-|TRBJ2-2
TGTGCCAGCAGTGGCAAGAACACCGGGGAGCTGTTTTTT
CASSGKNTGELFF
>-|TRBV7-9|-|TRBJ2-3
TGTGCCAGCAGCTCTGACACTACAGATACGCAGTATTTT
CASSSDTTDTQYF
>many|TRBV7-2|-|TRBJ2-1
TGTGCCAGCAGCCCCAGGGGGGCGGGATACAATGAGCAGTTCTTC
CASSPRGAGYNEQFF
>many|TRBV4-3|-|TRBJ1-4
TGCGCCAGCAGCCAAGATTCCGGCCATAATGAAAAACTGTTTTTT
CASSQDSGHNEKLFF
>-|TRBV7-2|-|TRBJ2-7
TGTGCCAGCAGCCAAGTTCGTCAGGGCGAGCAGTACTTC
CASSQVRQGEQYF
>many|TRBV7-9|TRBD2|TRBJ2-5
TGTGCCAGCAGCTTTGGTCTAGCGGGGCGGATCCAAGAGACCCAGTACTTC
CASSFGLAGRIQETQYF
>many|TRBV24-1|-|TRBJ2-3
TGTGCCACCAGTGCCCAAACGGACCGCACAGATACGCAGTATTTT
CATSAQTDRTDTQYF
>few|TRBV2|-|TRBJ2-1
TGTGCCAGCAGCCTGAACCGAGACTACTCCTACAATGAGCAGTTCTTC
CASSLNRDYSYNEQFF
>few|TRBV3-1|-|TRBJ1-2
TGTGCCAGCAGCCAGAAGGGGGGGAACTATGGCTACACCTTC
CASSQKGGNYGYTF